This T cell receptor beta chain was sequenced for a study of cytomegalovirus exposure and HLA in healthy donors. Study-level results: The authors later found most CMV-associated TCR beta chains appeared HLA-restricted.

The study ran its PCR with 60 Vbeta and 13 Jbeta primers. Measured with immunoSEQ multiplex PCR; TCRdb has only the in-frame clones, and not every one. The sample data list around 120,000 clones. Of note for this clone: What it binds is not known.

Sequenced input: PBMCs. This clonotype was sampled from a man younger than 35 in good health and CMV-seronegative.

This CDR3 reads CASSKTESYEQYF. DNA of the CDR3: TGCGCCAGCAGCAAGACAGAGTCCTACGAGCAGTACTTC. This chain connects TRBV4-1 to TRBJ2-7; D might be TRBD1 (5 bases). V was pared by 5 bases and J by 1 base, with 9 bases between. This CDR3 contains 13 residues. Germline values: CDR1 MGHRA, CDR2 YSYEKL.